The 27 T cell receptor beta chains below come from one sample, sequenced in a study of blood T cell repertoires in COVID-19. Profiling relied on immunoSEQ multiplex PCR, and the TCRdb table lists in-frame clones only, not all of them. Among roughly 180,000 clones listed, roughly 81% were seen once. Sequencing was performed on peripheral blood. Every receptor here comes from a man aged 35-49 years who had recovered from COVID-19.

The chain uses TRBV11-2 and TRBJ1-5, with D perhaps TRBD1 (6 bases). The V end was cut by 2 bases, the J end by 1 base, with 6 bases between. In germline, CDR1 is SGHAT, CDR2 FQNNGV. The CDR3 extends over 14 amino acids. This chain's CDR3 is CASSLQGSNQPQHF. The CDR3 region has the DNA TGTGCCAGCAGCTTACAGGGGAGCAATCAGCCCCAGCATTTT.

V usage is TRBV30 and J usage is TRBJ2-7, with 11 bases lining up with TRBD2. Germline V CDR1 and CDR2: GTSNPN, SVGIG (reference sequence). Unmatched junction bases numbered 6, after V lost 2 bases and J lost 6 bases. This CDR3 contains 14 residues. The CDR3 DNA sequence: TGTGCCTGGAGTTTTAGCGGGAGGGCGGGCGAGCAGTACTTC. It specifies CAWSFSGRAGEQYF.

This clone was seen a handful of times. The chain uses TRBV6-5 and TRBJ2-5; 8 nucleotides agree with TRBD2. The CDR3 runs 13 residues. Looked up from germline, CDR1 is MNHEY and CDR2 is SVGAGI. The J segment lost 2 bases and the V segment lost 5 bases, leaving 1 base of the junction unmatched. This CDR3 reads CASSRGGQETQYF. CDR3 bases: TGTGCCAGCAGTCGGGGGGGTCAAGAGACCCAGTACTTC.

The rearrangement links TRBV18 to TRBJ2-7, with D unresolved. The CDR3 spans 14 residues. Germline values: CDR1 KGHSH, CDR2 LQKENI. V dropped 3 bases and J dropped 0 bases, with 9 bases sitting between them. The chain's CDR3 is CASSPGVSSYEQYF. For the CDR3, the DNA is TGTGCCAGCTCACCGGGCGTAAGCTCCTACGAGCAGTACTTC.

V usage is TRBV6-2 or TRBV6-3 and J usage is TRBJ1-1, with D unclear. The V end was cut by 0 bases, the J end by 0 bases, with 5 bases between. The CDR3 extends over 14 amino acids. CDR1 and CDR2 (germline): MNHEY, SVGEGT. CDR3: CASSYSKMNTEAFF. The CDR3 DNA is TGTGCCAGCAGTTACTCCAAAATGAACACTGAAGCTTTCTTT.

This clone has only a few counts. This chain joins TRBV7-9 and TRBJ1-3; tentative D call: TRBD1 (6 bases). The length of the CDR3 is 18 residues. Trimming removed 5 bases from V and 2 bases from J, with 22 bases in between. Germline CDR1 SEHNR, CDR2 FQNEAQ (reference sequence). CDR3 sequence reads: CASSLRRGGLVTGNTIYF. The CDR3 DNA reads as TGTGCCAGCAGCCTCCGGCGCGGGGGCCTGGTCACTGGAAACACCATATATTTT.

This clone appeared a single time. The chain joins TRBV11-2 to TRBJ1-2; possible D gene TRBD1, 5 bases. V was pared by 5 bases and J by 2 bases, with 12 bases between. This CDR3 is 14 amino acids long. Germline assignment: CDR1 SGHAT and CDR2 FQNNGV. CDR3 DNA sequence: TGTGCCAGCAGCCCGACCGACAGAAACTATGGCTACACCTTC. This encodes CASSPTDRNYGYTF.

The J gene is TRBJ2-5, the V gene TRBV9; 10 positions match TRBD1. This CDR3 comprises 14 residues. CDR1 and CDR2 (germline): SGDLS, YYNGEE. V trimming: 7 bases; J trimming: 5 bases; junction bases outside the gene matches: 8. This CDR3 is CASSGTGVSETQYF. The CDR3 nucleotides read TGTGCCAGCTCAGGGACAGGGGTATCCGAGACCCAGTACTTC.

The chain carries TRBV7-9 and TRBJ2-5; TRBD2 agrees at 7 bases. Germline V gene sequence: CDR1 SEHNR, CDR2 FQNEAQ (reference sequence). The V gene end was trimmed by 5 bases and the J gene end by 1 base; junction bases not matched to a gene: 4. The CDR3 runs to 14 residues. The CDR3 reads CASSLGRAQETQYF. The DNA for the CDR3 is TGTGCCAGCAGCCTGGGGAGGGCCCAAGAGACCCAGTACTTC.

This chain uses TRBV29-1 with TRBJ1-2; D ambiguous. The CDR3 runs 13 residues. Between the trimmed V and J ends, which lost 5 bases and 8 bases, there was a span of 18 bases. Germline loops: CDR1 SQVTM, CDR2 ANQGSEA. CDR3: CSVPPAGSRGYTF. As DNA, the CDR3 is TGCAGCGTTCCCCCGGCGGGCTCGCGGGGCTACACCTTC.

The chain's CDR3 is CAWSRRRGADTQYF. CDR3 nucleotide sequence: TGTGCCTGGAGTAGGAGAAGGGGCGCAGATACGCAGTATTTT. The rearrangement uses TRBV30 and TRBJ2-3, with D tentatively TRBD1 (5 bases). V was clipped by 2 bases and J by 4 bases, with 13 bases between them. The CDR3 covers 14 residues. CDR1 and CDR2 (germline): GTSNPN, SVGIG (reference sequence).

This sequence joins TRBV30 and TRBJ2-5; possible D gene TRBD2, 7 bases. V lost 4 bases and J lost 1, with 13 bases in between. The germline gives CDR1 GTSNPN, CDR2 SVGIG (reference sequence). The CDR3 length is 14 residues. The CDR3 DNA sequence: TGTGCCTGGAACCAGGGGAGGGGCCAAGAGACCCAGTACTTC. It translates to CAWNQGRGQETQYF.

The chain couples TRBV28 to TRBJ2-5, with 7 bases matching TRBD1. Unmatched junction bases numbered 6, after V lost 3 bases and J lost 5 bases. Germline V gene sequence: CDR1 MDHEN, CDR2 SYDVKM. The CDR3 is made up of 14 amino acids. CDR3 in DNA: TGTGCCAGCAGTTTCAGGGGGAGAGGGGAGACCCAGTACTTC. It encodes CASSFRGRGETQYF.

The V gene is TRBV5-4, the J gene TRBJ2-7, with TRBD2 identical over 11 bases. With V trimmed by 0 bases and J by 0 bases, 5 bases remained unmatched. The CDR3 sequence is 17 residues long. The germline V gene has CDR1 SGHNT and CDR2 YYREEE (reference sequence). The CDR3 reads CASSLGLAGGSSYEQYF. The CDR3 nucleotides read TGTGCCAGCAGCTTGGGTCTAGCGGGAGGAAGCTCCTACGAGCAGTACTTC.

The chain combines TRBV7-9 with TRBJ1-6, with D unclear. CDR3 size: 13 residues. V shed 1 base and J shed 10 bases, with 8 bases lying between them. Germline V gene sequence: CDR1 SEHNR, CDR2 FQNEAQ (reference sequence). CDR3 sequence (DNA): TGTGCCAGCAGCTTAGGTTTCGGGTCACCCCTCCACTTT. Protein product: CASSLGFGSPLHF.

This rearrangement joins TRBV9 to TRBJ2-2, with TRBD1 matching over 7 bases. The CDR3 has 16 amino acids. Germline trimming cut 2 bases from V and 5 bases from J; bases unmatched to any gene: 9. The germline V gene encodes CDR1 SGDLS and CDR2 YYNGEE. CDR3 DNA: TGTGCCAGCAGCGTGAGTTCCGGGACAGAGACCGGGGAGCTGTTTTTT. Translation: CASSVSSGTETGELFF.

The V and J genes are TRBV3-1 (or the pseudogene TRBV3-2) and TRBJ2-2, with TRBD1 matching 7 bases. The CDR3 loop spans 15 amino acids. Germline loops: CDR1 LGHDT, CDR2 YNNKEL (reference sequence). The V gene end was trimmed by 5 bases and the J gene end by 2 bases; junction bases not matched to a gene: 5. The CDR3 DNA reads TGTGCCAGCAGCAAGGGACAGACCAACACCGGGGAGCTGTTTTTT. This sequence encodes CASSKGQTNTGELFF.

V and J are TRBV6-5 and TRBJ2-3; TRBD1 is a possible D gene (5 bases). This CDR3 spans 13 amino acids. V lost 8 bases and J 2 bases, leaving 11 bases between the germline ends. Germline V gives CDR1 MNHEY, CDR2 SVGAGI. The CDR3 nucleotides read TGTGCCAGCCTGCAGGGCCCCACAGATACGCAGTATTTT. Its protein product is CASLQGPTDTQYF.

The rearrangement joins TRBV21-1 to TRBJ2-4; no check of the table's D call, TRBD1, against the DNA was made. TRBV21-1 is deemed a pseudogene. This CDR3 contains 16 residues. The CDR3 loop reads CASGNPRGLAKNIQYF. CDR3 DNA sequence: TGTGCCAGCGGAAACCCTAGGGGGCTGGCCAAAAACATTCAGTACTTC.

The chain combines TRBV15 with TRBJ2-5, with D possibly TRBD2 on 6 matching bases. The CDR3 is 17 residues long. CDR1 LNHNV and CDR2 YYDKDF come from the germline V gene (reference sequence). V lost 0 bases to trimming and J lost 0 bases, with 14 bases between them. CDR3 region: CATSRDQASGYQETQYF. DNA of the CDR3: TGTGCCACCAGCAGAGACCAAGCCAGCGGGTACCAAGAGACCCAGTACTTC.

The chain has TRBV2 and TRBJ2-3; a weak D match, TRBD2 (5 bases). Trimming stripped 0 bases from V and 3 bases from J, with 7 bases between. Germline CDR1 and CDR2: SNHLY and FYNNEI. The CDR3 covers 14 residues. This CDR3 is CASSEARATDTQYF. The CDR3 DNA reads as TGTGCCAGCAGTGAAGCGAGGGCGACAGATACGCAGTATTTT.

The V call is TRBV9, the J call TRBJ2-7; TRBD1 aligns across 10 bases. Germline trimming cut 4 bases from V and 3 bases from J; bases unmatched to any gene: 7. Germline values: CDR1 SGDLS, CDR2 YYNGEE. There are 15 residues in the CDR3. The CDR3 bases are TGTGCCAGCAGCCCCCGGGACAGGGGATTCTACGAGCAGTACTTC. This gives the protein CASSPRDRGFYEQYF.

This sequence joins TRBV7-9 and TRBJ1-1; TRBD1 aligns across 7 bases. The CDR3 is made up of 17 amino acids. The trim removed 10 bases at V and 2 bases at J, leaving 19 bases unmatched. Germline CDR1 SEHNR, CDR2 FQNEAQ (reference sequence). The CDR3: CAIPRAVRGSLNTEAFF. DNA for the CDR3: TGTGCCATCCCCCGAGCCGTCAGGGGGAGCCTTAACACTGAAGCTTTCTTT.

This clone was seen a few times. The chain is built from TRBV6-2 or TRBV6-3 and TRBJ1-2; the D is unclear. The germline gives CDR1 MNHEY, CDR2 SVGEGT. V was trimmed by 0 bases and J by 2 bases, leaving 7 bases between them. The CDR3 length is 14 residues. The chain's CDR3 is CASSYSARNYGYTF. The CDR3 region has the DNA TGTGCCAGCAGTTACTCGGCCAGGAACTATGGCTACACCTTC.

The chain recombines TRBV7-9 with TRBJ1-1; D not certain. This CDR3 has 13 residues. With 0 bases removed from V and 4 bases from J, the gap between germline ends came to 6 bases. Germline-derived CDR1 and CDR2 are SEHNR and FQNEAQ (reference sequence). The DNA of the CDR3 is TGTGCCAGCAGCTTAGCGTACGGCACTGAAGCTTTCTTT. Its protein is CASSLAYGTEAFF.

The CDR3 spells CADRGRETQYF. The CDR3, as DNA: TGTGCCGACAGGGGGCGCGAGACCCAGTACTTC. V gene TRBV10-3 combines with J gene TRBJ2-5; the match to TRBD1 covers 10 bases. The CDR3 loop spans 11 amino acids. Per the germline V gene, CDR1 is ENHRY and CDR2 is SYGVKD. V lost 11 bases, J lost 5 bases, and 2 bases stayed unmatched.

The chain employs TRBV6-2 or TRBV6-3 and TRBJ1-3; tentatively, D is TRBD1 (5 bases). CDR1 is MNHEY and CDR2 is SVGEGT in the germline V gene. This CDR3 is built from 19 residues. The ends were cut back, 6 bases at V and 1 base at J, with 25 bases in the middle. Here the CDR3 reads CASSSRDGTSILSGNTIYF. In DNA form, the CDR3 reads TGTGCCAGCAGCTCACGGGACGGGACTTCTATTCTATCTGGAAACACCATATATTTT.